One and the same sample provided the 32 T cell receptor beta chains below, sequenced in a study of shared clonotypes between healthy human individuals. Naive-designated CD8 cells lacked CD45RO, were positively enriched for CCR7, and omitted terminally differentiated effector memory CD45RA+ cells. TCRdb keeps only in-frame clones here, not all; method: immunoSEQ multiplex PCR. The sample lists millions of clones, approximately 95% occurring once. What was sequenced was naive CD8+ T cells sorted from blood. The receptors stem from a man aged 18-30 years in good health.

The chain combines TRBV20-1 with TRBJ2-1; the D is unclear. Trimming took 6 bases from V and 8 from J, leaving 11 bases between them. The CDR3 spans 11 residues. CDR1 is DFQATT, CDR2 SNEGSKA, per germline (reference sequence). CDR3 DNA: TGCAGTGCGGTAGCCGTGGATGAGCAGTTCTTC. Protein product: CSAVAVDEQFF.

The rearrangement uses TRBV5-1 and TRBJ1-1; no definite D call. Germline CDR1 is SGHRS and CDR2 is YFSETQ. The V gene lost 1 base and the J gene lost 6 bases, with 10 bases spanning the gap. CDR3 length: 13 residues. Here the CDR3 reads CASSLTDNPEAFF. Written as DNA, the CDR3 is TGCGCCAGCAGCTTGACCGATAATCCTGAAGCTTTCTTT.

The rearrangement joins TRBV11-2 to TRBJ2-5; 8 bases align to TRBD1. The J segment lost 5 bases and the V segment lost 1 base, leaving 6 bases of the junction unmatched. This CDR3 region has 15 residues. Germline V gene sequence: CDR1 SGHAT, CDR2 FQNNGV. The CDR3 loop reads CASSLAGGYVETQYF. The CDR3 DNA reads TGTGCCAGCAGCTTAGCAGGGGGCTACGTGGAGACCCAGTACTTC.

Only one count was recorded for this clone. This rearrangement joins TRBV5-5 to TRBJ1-1; D is unresolved. Germline V gene sequence: CDR1 SGHKS, CDR2 YYEKEE (reference sequence). The V and J ends lost 3 bases and 0 bases respectively, with 6 bases between them. The CDR3 length is 13 residues. The CDR3 sequence: CASSSQLNTEAFF. Written as DNA, the CDR3 is TGTGCCAGCAGCTCCCAATTGAACACTGAAGCTTTCTTT.

The chain links TRBV5-4 to TRBJ2-7; the D gene is possibly TRBD2 (6 bases). Trimming took 0 bases from V and 6 from J, leaving 13 bases between them. Germline loops: CDR1 SGHNT, CDR2 YYREEE (reference sequence). The CDR3 is 14 residues long. The chain's CDR3 is CASSLGDSASEQYF. CDR3 nucleotides: TGTGCCAGCAGCTTGGGGGACTCCGCCTCCGAGCAGTACTTC.

The CDR3 reads CASSLEGTGGYEQYF. CDR3 DNA sequence: TGTGCCAGCAGCTTGGAAGGGACAGGGGGATACGAGCAGTACTTC. The chain joins TRBV5-5 to TRBJ2-7; TRBD1 matches 11 bases. After removal of 0 bases from V and 4 bases from J, the junction contained 3 bases not matched to a gene. Germline CDR1 reads SGHKS; CDR2 reads YYEKEE (reference sequence). CDR3 size: 15 residues. The whole variable domain, filled in from reference TRBV5-5 and TRBJ2-7, reads DAGVTQSPTHLIKTRGQQVTLRCSPISGHKSVSWYQQVLGQGPQFIFQYYEKEERGRGNFPDRFSARQFPNYSSELNVNALLLGDSALYLCASSLEGTGGYEQYFGPGTRLTVT.

The chain links TRBV4-1 to TRBJ1-1; no definite D call. The length of the CDR3 is 16 residues. Germline CDR1 is MGHRA and CDR2 is YSYEKL. Trimming cost V 3 bases and J 0 bases, with 14 bases left between them. For the CDR3, the DNA is TGCGCCAGCAGCCAGGTTGCCGAGCGCGTGAACACTGAAGCTTTCTTT. It encodes CASSQVAERVNTEAFF.

The V gene is TRBV27, the J gene TRBJ2-1; 7 bases line up with TRBD2. V gave up 7 bases and J gave up 3 bases; unmatched junction bases: 12. CDR1 and CDR2 from the germline V gene are MNHEY and SMNVEV (reference sequence). The CDR3 totals 16 residues. CDR3 in amino acids: CASTPGGGEIYNEQFF. CDR3 bases: TGTGCCAGCACCCCAGGTGGGGGGGAGATCTACAATGAGCAGTTCTTC.

V and J are TRBV29-1 and TRBJ1-2, with D possibly TRBD1 on 5 matching bases. The CDR3 runs 14 residues. Germline V gene data show CDR1 as SQVTM and CDR2 as ANQGSEA. V lost 3 bases and J 4 bases, leaving 15 bases between the germline ends. CDR3 bases: TGCAGCGTTGATCAACAGGAGAAGATCTATGGCTACACCTTC. This encodes CSVDQQEKIYGYTF.

V is TRBV14 and J is TRBJ2-7; 9 nucleotides match TRBD2. The CDR3 is made up of 15 amino acids. Germline-derived CDR1 and CDR2 are SGHDN and FVKESK. J was trimmed by 7 bases and V by 0 bases; bases with no gene match: 7. The CDR3 reads CASSQDPGSGSEQYF. Written as DNA, the CDR3 is TGTGCCAGCAGCCAAGATCCTGGTAGCGGGAGTGAGCAGTACTTC.

V and J are TRBV10-3 and TRBJ1-4; D is possibly TRBD1 (5 bases). This CDR3 has 16 amino acids. In germline, CDR1 is ENHRY, CDR2 SYGVKD. Trimming removed 3 bases from V and 5 bases from J, with 16 bases in between. The CDR3 nucleotides read TGTGCCATCAGTGAATGGTCCGGGACGGTAAATGAAAAACTGTTTTTT. This codes for CAISEWSGTVNEKLFF.

This clone was recorded once. This chain links TRBV28 with TRBJ2-1; 8 nucleotides match TRBD1. Germline assignment: CDR1 MDHEN and CDR2 SYDVKM. The CDR3 contains 16 residues. With 4 bases clipped from V and 3 bases from J, the junction kept 8 bases outside the gene matches. In nucleotides, the CDR3 is TGTGCCAGCAGTTCCAGGACAGGGACTTACTACAATGAGCAGTTCTTC. It translates to CASSSRTGTYYNEQFF.

This clone was recorded only once. This chain connects TRBV14 to TRBJ2-3, with no clear D. CDR1 SGHDN and CDR2 FVKESK come from the germline V gene. CDR3 length equals 16 residues. The V and J ends lost 4 bases and 2 bases respectively, with 16 bases between them. CDR3 loop: CASSPLETLSTDTQYF. The CDR3 DNA reads as TGTGCCAGCAGCCCTTTAGAGACCCTTTCCACAGATACGCAGTATTTT.

This chain connects TRBV27 to TRBJ2-4; 9 bases map to TRBD1. In germline, CDR1 is MNHEY, CDR2 SMNVEV (reference sequence). The CDR3 loop spans 14 amino acids. The V segment lost 5 bases and the J segment 6 bases; nucleotides outside the gene matches: 5. The CDR3 spells CASSQTGGLNIQYF. CDR3 DNA: TGTGCCAGCAGTCAGACAGGGGGGTTAAACATTCAGTACTTC.

The sample holds one count of this clone. V is TRBV18 and J is TRBJ2-7, with D possibly being TRBD1 or TRBD2 (5 bases each). V was shortened by 6 bases and J by 3 bases, with 12 bases between the two germline ends. The CDR3 is 13 residues long. Germline V gene data show CDR1 as KGHSH and CDR2 as LQKENI. CDR3 residues: CASSIGADYEQYF. CDR3 DNA: TGTGCCAGCTCTATCGGGGCCGACTACGAGCAGTACTTC.

The genes are TRBV19 and TRBJ1-2, with TRBD1 identical over 10 bases. Germline V lookup: CDR1 LNHDA, CDR2 SQIVND (reference sequence). The CDR3 runs to 16 residues. J lost 2 bases, V lost 9 bases, and 12 bases had no gene match. CDR3 sequence (DNA): TGTGCCAGATTTACTCGGACAGGGGGAAGAAACTATGGCTACACCTTC. Translated: CARFTRTGGRNYGYTF.

The chain has TRBV28 and TRBJ1-1; 8 nucleotides align to TRBD1. The V gene end was trimmed by 5 bases and the J gene end by 4 bases; junction bases not matched to a gene: 9. CDR1 and CDR2 (germline): MDHEN, SYDVKM. The CDR3 has 15 amino acids. The DNA of the CDR3 is TGTGCCAGCAGTCAAGCTCAGGGGGCTGGCACTGAAGCTTTCTTT. This codes for CASSQAQGAGTEAFF.

The chain is built from TRBV6-1 and TRBJ1-6; maybe TRBD1 (5 bases). CDR1 is MNHNS and CDR2 is SASEGT in the germline V gene. Trimming removed 5 bases at V and 14 bases at J, with 22 bases between. This CDR3 is built from 15 residues. DNA of the CDR3: TGTGCCAGCAGTCCCCCGGGACCCCGATCAGGAGCCCTCCACTTT. Protein sequence: CASSPPGPRSGALHF.

The gene calls are TRBV4-1 and TRBJ1-5, with D maybe TRBD1 (5 bases). This CDR3 comprises 18 residues. Trimming pared 0 bases from V and 0 bases from J, leaving 15 bases between. Germline V lookup: CDR1 MGHRA, CDR2 YSYEKL. CDR3 sequence (DNA): TGCGCCAGCAGCCAAGATATTAGAGGGGACTATAGCAATCAGCCCCAGCATTTT. Protein product: CASSQDIRGDYSNQPQHF.

The chain carries TRBV6-5 and TRBJ2-3; maybe TRBD1 (5 bases). V was trimmed by 3 bases and J by 6 bases, leaving 13 bases between them. CDR1 MNHEY and CDR2 SVGAGI come from the germline V gene. The CDR3 is 14 amino acids. CDR3 bases: TGTGCCAGCAGTTATGGTGGGGCTAAGGATACGCAGTATTTT. Amino acids: CASSYGGAKDTQYF.

Note on this clone: Other nucleotide sequences in the sample specify the same CDR3. The rearrangement uses TRBV27 and TRBJ2-5, with no clear D. CDR1 MNHEY and CDR2 SMNVEV come from the germline V gene (reference sequence). V lost 0 bases and J 5 bases, leaving 10 bases between the germline ends. The CDR3 length is 14 residues. Here the CDR3 reads CASSLSGVGETQYF. CDR3 sequence (DNA): TGTGCCAGCAGTTTATCTGGGGTGGGGGAGACCCAGTACTTC.

The rearrangement uses TRBV27 and TRBJ2-3; D is uncertain. The germline V gene encodes CDR1 MNHEY and CDR2 SMNVEV (reference sequence). The V and J ends lost 5 bases and 2 bases respectively, with 23 bases between them. The CDR3 length is 18 residues. For the CDR3, the DNA is TGTGCCAGCAGTCCCCCACCGTTACGACTGGATTTCACAGATACGCAGTATTTT. Translation gives CASSPPPLRLDFTDTQYF.

The chain recombines TRBV6-6 with TRBJ2-7; D gene uncertain. The V end lost 2 bases, the J end lost 2 bases, and 10 bases lay between the germline ends. Germline CDR1 MNHNY, CDR2 SVGAGI (reference sequence). This CDR3 has 14 residues. In DNA form, the CDR3 reads TGTGCCAGCAGTTACGGGGTCTTAACCTACGAGCAGTACTTC. It specifies CASSYGVLTYEQYF.

J is TRBJ1-5 and V is TRBV6-4; D is ambiguous. V was shortened by 5 bases and J by 6 bases, with 17 bases between the two germline ends. The CDR3 totals 15 residues. Germline CDR1 reads MRHNA; CDR2 reads SNTAGT. CDR3 residues: CASSCRAHHGQPQHF. The CDR3 DNA follows: TGTGCCAGCAGTTGCCGGGCCCACCACGGTCAGCCCCAGCATTTT.

CDR3 residues: CASSPVGTYEQYF. DNA of the CDR3: TGTGCCAGCAGCCCCGTGGGGACCTACGAGCAGTACTTC. This chain uses TRBV7-9 with TRBJ2-7; the D is unclear. V gave up 5 bases and J gave up 2 bases, with 10 bases separating them. The CDR3 runs to 13 residues. Germline V gene sequence: CDR1 SEHNR, CDR2 FQNEAQ (reference sequence).

This chain uses TRBV9 with TRBJ2-1; D is possibly TRBD1 (5 bases). The CDR3 is made up of 13 amino acids. In germline, CDR1 is SGDLS, CDR2 YYNGEE. V was pared by 0 bases and J by 8 bases, with 9 bases between. The CDR3 DNA sequence: TGTGCCAGCAGCGTAGACTGGGGCGATGAGCAGTTCTTC. Translation gives CASSVDWGDEQFF. Variable domain in full (rest from reference TRBV9 and TRBJ2-1): DSGVTQTPKHLITATGQRVTLRCSPRSGDLSVYWYQQSLDQGLQFLIQYYNGEERAKGNILERFSAQQFPDLHSELNLSSLELGDSALYFCASSVDWGDEQFFGPGTRLTVL.

Only a few counts were recorded for this clone. The chain joins TRBV10-2 to TRBJ2-7; D call uncertain. CDR3 length: 12 amino acids. The V end lost 1 base, the J end lost 3 bases, and 4 bases lay between the germline ends. The germline V gene encodes CDR1 WSHSY and CDR2 SAAADI. The CDR3 protein is CASSEWGYEQYF. The CDR3 DNA sequence: TGCGCCAGCAGTGAGTGGGGCTACGAGCAGTACTTC.

The chain recombines TRBV11-2 with TRBJ2-7; the D is unclear. The V end was cut by 6 bases, the J end by 6 bases, with 12 bases between. Looked up from germline, CDR1 is SGHAT and CDR2 is FQNNGV. This CDR3 has 12 amino acids. CDR3 DNA: TGTGCCAGCAGTGACCGGGTTACCGAGCAGTACTTC. Its translation is CASSDRVTEQYF. The full variable domain, rest sourced from reference TRBV11-2 and TRBJ2-7, is EAGVAQSPRYKIIEKRQSVAFWCNPISGHATLYWYQQILGQGPKLLIQFQNNGVVDDSQLPKDRFSAERLKGVDSTLKIQPAKLEDSAVYLCASSDRVTEQYFGPGTRLTVT.

This clone was found once. The rearrangement links TRBV5-1 to TRBJ2-7; the match to TRBD1 covers 8 bases. J lost 3 bases, V lost 4 bases, and 9 bases had no gene match. CDR3 length: 15 residues. In germline, CDR1 is SGHRS, CDR2 YFSETQ. The CDR3 loop is CASSLTGEFGYEQYF. CDR3 coding DNA: TGCGCCAGCAGCCTGACAGGGGAGTTTGGCTACGAGCAGTACTTC.

The gene calls are TRBV6-9 and TRBJ2-7; D may correspond to TRBD1 or TRBD2 (5 bases each). The CDR3 runs 17 residues. The V end was cut by 6 bases, the J end by 3 bases, with 24 bases between. Germline V gives CDR1 MNHGY, CDR2 SVAAGI. In nucleotides, the CDR3 is TGTGCCAGCAGCATCCGGGACGGACAATCTGTCTGCTACGAGCAGTACTTC. Its translation: CASSIRDGQSVCYEQYF.

The chain uses TRBV29-1 and TRBJ1-2, with D unresolved. There are 16 residues in the CDR3. Germline loops: CDR1 SQVTM, CDR2 ANQGSEA. V was shortened by 1 base and J by 1 base, with 16 bases between the two germline ends. CDR3 protein: CSVEVLDGGVNYGYTF. The CDR3 DNA reads as TGCAGCGTTGAAGTGTTAGACGGAGGTGTTAACTATGGCTACACCTTC.

V is TRBV19 and J is TRBJ2-7, with 7 positions matching TRBD1. CDR1 is LNHDA and CDR2 is SQIVND in the germline V gene (reference sequence). The CDR3 covers 14 residues. Unmatched junction bases numbered 6, after V lost 5 bases and J lost 2 bases. As DNA, the CDR3 is TGTGCCAGTAGTGCCGGGACAGCAGCCTACGAGCAGTACTTC. This gives the protein CASSAGTAAYEQYF. The full variable domain, rest sourced from reference TRBV19 and TRBJ2-7, is DGGITQSPKYLFRKEGQNVTLSCEQNLNHDAMYWYRQDPGQGLRLIYYSQIVNDFQKGDIAEGYSVSREKKESFPLTVTSAQKNPTAFYLCASSAGTAAYEQYFGPGTRLTVT.